Listed here are 8 T cell receptor beta chains from one sample, sequenced in a study of response to subunit inactivated influenza vaccine. A single record per CDR3 protein comes from TCRdb applying MiXCR to the RT-PCR reads. The profile covers roughly 650,000 distinct CDR3 sequences, with roughly 14% appearing a single time and 9.5% to 13% taken by the ten largest. Sequencing used PBMCs from blood, obtained 12 days after vaccination. The source of these receptors is a man in his fifties or sixties who received an inactivated influenza vaccine.

The CDR3 is CASSYTGTGGDEQFF. As DNA, the CDR3 is TGTGCCAGCAGTTATACCGGGACAGGGGGCGATGAGCAGTTCTTC. This rearrangement joins TRBV7-3 to TRBJ2-1; 12 bases are a match to TRBD1. Germline V gene lookup returns CDR1 SGHTA and CDR2 FQGTGA. The CDR3 totals 15 residues. The J segment lost 8 bases and the V segment lost 6 bases, leaving 8 bases of the junction unmatched.

This clonotype came up a few times. The chain recombines TRBV6-5 with TRBJ2-3; D uncertain. CDR3 length: 14 residues. V was clipped by 1 base and J by 2 bases, with 7 bases between them. Germline assignment: CDR1 MNHEY and CDR2 SVGAGI. The CDR3 region has the DNA TGTGCCAGCAGTTACTTGGTGACCACAGATACGCAGTATTTT. Protein product: CASSYLVTTDTQYF.

This clonotype was counted between two and nine times. V gene TRBV29-1 combines with J gene TRBJ2-3, with D perhaps assigned TRBD1 or TRBD2 (5 bases each). CDR1 and CDR2 from the germline V gene are SQVTM and ANQGSEA. V gave up 6 bases and J gave up 2 bases, with 21 bases separating them. The CDR3 runs 16 residues. The CDR3 loop reads CSVLLPNWGNTDTQYF. The CDR3 nucleotides read TGCAGCGTCCTTCTCCCGAACTGGGGGAACACAGATACGCAGTATTTT.

There are a few counts of this clonotype. This chain links TRBV5-1 with TRBJ2-3; 8 positions agree with TRBD2. The CDR3 has 14 amino acids. V gave up 9 bases and J gave up 3 bases; unmatched junction bases: 9. Germline loops: CDR1 SGHRS, CDR2 YFSETQ. The CDR3 protein is CATSSGRRTDTQYF. The CDR3 nucleotides read TGCGCCACCTCCAGCGGGAGACGGACAGATACGCAGTATTTT.

The CDR3 loop is CASSLGRTGYYEQYF. The CDR3 DNA reads TGTGCCAGCAGCTTAGGGAGAACAGGGTACTACGAGCAGTACTTC. The gene calls are TRBV11-2 and TRBJ2-7, with TRBD1 as a possible D gene (6 bases). The ends were cut back, 1 base at V and 3 bases at J, with 13 bases in the middle. The CDR3 is made up of 15 amino acids. Germline V lookup: CDR1 SGHAT, CDR2 FQNNGV.

The rearrangement uses TRBV7-9 and TRBJ2-1; the match to TRBD1 covers 7 bases. Per germline, CDR1 SEHNR and CDR2 FQNEAQ (reference sequence). Trimming took 2 bases from V and 0 from J; bases not matched to a gene: 4. The CDR3 extends over 16 amino acids. CDR3 sequence: CASSLLRGPSYNEQFF. CDR3 bases: TGTGCCAGCAGCTTACTTAGGGGGCCCTCCTACAATGAGCAGTTCTTC.

V gene TRBV3-1 combines with J gene TRBJ2-2; 14 nucleotides match TRBD2. The CDR3 spans 18 residues. Germline loops: CDR1 LGHDT, CDR2 YNNKEL (reference sequence). V trimming: 5 bases; J trimming: 1 base; junction bases outside the gene matches: 6. The CDR3, as DNA: TGTGCCAGCAGCGAAACCGGGACTAGCGGGAGGAACACCGGGGAGCTGTTTTTT. Amino acids: CASSETGTSGRNTGELFF.

This chain joins TRBV13 and TRBJ2-3; 12 bases are shared with TRBD2. The trim removed 0 bases at V and 3 bases at J, leaving 25 bases unmatched. From germline, CDR1 is PRHDT and CDR2 FYEKMQ (reference sequence). The CDR3 is 24 residues long. The CDR3 DNA reads TGTGCCAGCAGCTTAGGAGGTCGGTCCTCAACACTAGCGGGAGGTGGTGGTGCTACAGATACGCAGTATTTT. This sequence encodes CASSLGGRSSTLAGGGGATDTQYF.